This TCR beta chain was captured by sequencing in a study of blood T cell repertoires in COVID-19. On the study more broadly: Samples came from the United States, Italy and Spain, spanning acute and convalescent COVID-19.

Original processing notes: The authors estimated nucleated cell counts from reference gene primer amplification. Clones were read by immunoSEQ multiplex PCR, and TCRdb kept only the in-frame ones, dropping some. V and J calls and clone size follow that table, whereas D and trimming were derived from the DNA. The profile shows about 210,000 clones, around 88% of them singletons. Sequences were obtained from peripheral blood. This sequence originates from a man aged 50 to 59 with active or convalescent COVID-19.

CDR3 DNA sequence: TGTGCCAGCAGGGCGGACTTTTATGGCTACACCTTC. Its protein is CASRADFYGYTF. J is TRBJ1-2 and V is TRBV6-5, with no clear D. V lost 6 bases and J lost 5, with 10 bases in between. The CDR3 consists of 12 residues. The germline V gene has CDR1 MNHEY and CDR2 SVGAGI.